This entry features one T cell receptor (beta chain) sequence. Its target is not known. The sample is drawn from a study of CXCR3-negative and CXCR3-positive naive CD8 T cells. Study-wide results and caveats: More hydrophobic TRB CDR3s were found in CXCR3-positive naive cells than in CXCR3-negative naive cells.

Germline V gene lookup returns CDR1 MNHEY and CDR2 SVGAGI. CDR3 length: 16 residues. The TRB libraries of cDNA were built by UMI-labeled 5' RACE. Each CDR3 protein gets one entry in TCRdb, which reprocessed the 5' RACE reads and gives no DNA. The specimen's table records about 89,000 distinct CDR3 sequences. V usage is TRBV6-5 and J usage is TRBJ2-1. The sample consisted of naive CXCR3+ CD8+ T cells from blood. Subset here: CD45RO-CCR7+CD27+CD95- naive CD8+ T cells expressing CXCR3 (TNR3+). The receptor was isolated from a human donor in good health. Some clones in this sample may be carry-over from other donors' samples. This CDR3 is CASSYDGESSYNEQFF.